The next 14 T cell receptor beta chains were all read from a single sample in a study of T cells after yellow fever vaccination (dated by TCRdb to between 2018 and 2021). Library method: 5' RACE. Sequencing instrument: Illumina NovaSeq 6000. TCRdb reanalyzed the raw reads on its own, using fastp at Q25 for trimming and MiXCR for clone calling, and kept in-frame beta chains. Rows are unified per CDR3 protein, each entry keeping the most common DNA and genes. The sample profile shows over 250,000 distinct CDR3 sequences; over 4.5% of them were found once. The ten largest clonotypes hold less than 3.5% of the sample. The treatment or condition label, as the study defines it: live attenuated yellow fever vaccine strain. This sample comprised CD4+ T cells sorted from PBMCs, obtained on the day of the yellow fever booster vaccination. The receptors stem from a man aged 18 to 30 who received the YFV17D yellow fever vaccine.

CDR3 bases: TGTGCCAGCAGTGATGCGGGAATGACGGCTAGCAATCAGCCCCAGCATTTT. Translation: CASSDAGMTASNQPQHF. This chain joins TRBV6-1 and TRBJ1-5, with no clear D. V was trimmed by 3 bases and J by 0 bases, leaving 15 bases between them. The CDR3 has 17 amino acids. Germline CDR1 MNHNS, CDR2 SASEGT.

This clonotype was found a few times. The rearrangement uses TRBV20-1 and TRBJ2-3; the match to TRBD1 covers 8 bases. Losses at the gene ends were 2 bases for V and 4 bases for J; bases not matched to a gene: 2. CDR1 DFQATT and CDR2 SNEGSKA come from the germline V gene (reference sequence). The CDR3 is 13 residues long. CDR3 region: CSARSTGADTQYF. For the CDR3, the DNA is TGCAGTGCTAGATCGACAGGGGCAGATACGCAGTATTTT.

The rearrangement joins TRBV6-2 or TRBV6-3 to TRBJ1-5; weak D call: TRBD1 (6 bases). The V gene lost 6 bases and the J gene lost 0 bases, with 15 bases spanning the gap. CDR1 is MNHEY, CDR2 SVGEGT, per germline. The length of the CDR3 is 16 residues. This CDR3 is CASSGQPEYSNQPQHF. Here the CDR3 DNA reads TGTGCCAGCAGCGGACAGCCGGAATATAGCAATCAGCCCCAGCATTTT.

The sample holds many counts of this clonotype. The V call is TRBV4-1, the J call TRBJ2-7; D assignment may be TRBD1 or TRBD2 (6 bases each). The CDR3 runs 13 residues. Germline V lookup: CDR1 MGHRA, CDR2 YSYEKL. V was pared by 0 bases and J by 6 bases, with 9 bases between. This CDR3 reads CASSQDTGAEQYV. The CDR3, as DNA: TGCGCCAGCAGCCAAGATACGGGGGCCGAGCAGTACGTC.

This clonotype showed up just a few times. The CDR3: CASSFGRWQFF. CDR3 nucleotide sequence: TGTGCCAGCAGTTTCGGCAGGTGGCAGTTCTTC. The chain combines TRBV12-3 or TRBV12-4 with TRBJ2-1; no firm D call. The CDR3 is 11 residues long. V was trimmed by 3 bases and J by 12 bases, leaving 9 bases between them.

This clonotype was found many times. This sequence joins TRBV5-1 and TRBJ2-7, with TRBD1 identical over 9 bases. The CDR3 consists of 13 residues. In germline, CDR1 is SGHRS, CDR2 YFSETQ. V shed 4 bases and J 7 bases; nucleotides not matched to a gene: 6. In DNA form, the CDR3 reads TGCGCCAGCAGCAACAGGGGGCCCCCGGAGCAGTACTTC. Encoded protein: CASSNRGPPEQYF.

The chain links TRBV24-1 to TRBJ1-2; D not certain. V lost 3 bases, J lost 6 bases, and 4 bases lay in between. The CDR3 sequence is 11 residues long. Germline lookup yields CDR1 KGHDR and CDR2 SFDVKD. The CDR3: CATSDGHGYTF. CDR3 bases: TGTGCCACCAGTGATGGACATGGCTACACCTTC.

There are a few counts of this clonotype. The CDR3 coding sequence is TGTGCCAGCAGCACACAGGGCCACTTTAGCAATCAGCCCCAGCATTTT. Its protein is CASSTQGHFSNQPQHF. The V and J genes are TRBV7-8 and TRBJ1-5, with D perhaps matching TRBD1 (6 bases). Germline V CDR1 and CDR2: SGHVS, FQNEAQ. Deletions cut 5 bases from V and 0 bases from J, with 14 bases between. The CDR3 is 16 amino acids.

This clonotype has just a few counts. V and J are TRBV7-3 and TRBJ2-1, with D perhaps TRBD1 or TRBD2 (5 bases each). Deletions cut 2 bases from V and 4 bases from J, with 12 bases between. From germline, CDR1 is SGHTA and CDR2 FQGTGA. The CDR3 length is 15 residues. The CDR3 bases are TGTGCCAGCAGCTTAGTGGGACGGGGATACAATGAGCAGTTCTTC. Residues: CASSLVGRGYNEQFF. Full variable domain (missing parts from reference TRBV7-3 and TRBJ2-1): GAGVSQTPSNKVTEKGKYVELRCDPISGHTALYWYRQSLGQGPEFLIYFQGTGAADDSGLPNDRFFAVRPEGSVSTLKIQRTERGDSAVYLCASSLVGRGYNEQFFGPGTRLTVL.

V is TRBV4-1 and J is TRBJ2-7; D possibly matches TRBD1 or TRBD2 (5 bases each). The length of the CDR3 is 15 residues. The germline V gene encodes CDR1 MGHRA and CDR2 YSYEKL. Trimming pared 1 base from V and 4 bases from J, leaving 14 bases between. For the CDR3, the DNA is TGCGCCAGCAGCCAAGTTCAGGGTTCGGGGTACGAGCAGTACTTC. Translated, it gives CASSQVQGSGYEQYF.

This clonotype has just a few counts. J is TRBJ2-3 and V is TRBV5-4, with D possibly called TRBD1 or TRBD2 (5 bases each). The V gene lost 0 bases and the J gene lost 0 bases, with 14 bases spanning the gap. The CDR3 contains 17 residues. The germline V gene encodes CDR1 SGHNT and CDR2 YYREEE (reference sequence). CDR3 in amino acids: CASSLARGRGSTDTQYF. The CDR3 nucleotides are TGTGCCAGCAGCTTGGCTCGGGGCCGAGGTAGCACAGATACGCAGTATTTT.

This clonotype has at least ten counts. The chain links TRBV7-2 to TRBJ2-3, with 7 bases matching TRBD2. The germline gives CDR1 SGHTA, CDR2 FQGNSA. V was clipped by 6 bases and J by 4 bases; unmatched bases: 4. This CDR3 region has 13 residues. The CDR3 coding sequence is TGTGCCAGCAGTTTCCGGGGGGCAGATACGCAGTATTTT. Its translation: CASSFRGADTQYF.

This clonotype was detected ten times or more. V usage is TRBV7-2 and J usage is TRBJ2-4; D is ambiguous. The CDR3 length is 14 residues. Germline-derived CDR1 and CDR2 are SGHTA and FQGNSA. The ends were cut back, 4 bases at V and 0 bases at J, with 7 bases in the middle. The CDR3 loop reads CASSSGIAKNIQYF. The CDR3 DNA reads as TGTGCCAGCAGCTCTGGTATAGCCAAAAACATTCAGTACTTC.

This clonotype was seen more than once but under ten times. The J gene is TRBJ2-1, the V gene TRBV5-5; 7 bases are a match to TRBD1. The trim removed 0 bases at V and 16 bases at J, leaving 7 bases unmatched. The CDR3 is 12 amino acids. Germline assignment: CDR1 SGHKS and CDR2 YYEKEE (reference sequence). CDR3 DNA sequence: TGTGCCAGCAGCTTGGCCCAGACAGGGCCATTCTTC. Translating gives CASSLAQTGPFF. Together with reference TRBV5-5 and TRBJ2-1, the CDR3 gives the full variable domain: DAGVTQSPTHLIKTRGQQVTLRCSPISGHKSVSWYQQVLGQGPQFIFQYYEKEERGRGNFPDRFSARQFPNYSSELNVNALLLGDSALYLCASSLAQTGPFFGPGTRLTVL.